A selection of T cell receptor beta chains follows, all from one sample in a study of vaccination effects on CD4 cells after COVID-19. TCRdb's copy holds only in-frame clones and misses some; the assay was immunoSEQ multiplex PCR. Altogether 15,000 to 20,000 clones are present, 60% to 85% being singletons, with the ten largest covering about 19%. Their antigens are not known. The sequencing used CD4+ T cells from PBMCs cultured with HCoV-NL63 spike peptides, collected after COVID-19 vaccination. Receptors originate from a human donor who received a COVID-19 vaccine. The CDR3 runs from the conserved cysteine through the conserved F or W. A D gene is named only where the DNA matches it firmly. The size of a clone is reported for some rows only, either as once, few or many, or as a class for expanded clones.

TGTGCCAGTAGCCCTGACAGGGGAAGGAACTATGGCTACACCTTC	CASSPDRGRNYGYTF	TRBJ1-2	15	TRBD1	NA	TRBV19
TGTGCCAGCTCACCAATCCAAGCTACCTTTAACACTGAAGCTTTCTTT	CASSPIQATFNTEAFF	TRBJ1-1	16	NA	NA	TRBV18
TGTGCCAGCAGTTACTCCGAGGGCGGTCTATCGGATACGCAGTATTTT	CASSYSEGGLSDTQYF	TRBJ2-3	16	NA	NA	TRBV6-6
TGCGCCAGCAGCTTGGCGTCAGGGAGGCCCTACGAGCAGTACTTC	CASSLASGRPYEQYF	TRBJ2-7	15	NA	NA	TRBV5-1
TGTGCCAGCAGTACGGTCAGAGGGAGCTCCTACGAGCAGTACTTC	CASSTVRGSSYEQYF	TRBJ2-7	15	NA	NA	TRBV27
TGTGCCTGGAGCGCCAGGACCTCCTACGAGCAGTACTTC	CAWSARTSYEQYF	TRBJ2-7	13	NA	NA	TRBV30
TGCGCCAGCAGCTCCCTTGGGGGCTCCTACAATGAGCAGTTCTTC	CASSSLGGSYNEQFF	TRBJ2-1	15	NA	NA	TRBV5-1
TGTGCCAGCAGTTCACTGCGGAGGTACAATGAGCAGTTCTTC	CASSSLRRYNEQFF	TRBJ2-1	14	NA	NA	TRBV6-2/TRBV6-3
TGTGCCAGCAGTTGGGCTCAAGAGACCCAGTACTTC	CASSWAQETQYF	TRBJ2-5	12	NA	NA	TRBV2
TGTGCCAGCAGTGACGGGGGGGCGGGCTACGAGCAGTACTTC	CASSDGGAGYEQYF	TRBJ2-7	14	NA	NA	TRBV6-4
TGTGCCAGCAGCCCAGGATGGAACACCGGGGAGCTGTTTTTT	CASSPGWNTGELFF	TRBJ2-2	14	NA	NA	TRBV11-2
TGTGCCAGCAGCCCCGGACAGCTCCCAACTAATGAAAAACTGTTTTTT	CASSPGQLPTNEKLFF	TRBJ1-4	16	NA	NA	TRBV7-9
TGTGCCAGCAGCTCCACTAGCGTGGATACGCAGTATTTT	CASSSTSVDTQYF	TRBJ2-3	13	TRBD2	NA	TRBV11-3
TGTGCCAGCAGGGGGCGGGGGCTCGGGGAGACCCAGTACTTC	CASRGRGLGETQYF	TRBJ2-5	14	NA	NA	TRBV2
TGTGCCACCAGCAGCCGACTAGCGGGGACCGGGGAGCTGTTTTTT	CATSSRLAGTGELFF	TRBJ2-2	15	TRBD2	NA	TRBV15
TGTGCCAGCAGCGCCGGGAGACTAATAGGGGAAAAACTGTTTTTT	CASSAGRLIGEKLFF	TRBJ1-4	15	NA	NA	TRBV3-1/TRBV3-2
TGTGCCAGCAGACCAGAGGGGGGGGCCTATGGCTACACCTTC	CASRPEGGAYGYTF	TRBJ1-2	14	NA	NA	TRBV7-9
TGCGCCAGCTCTACTCCCAATGAAAAACTGTTTTTT	CASSTPNEKLFF	TRBJ1-4	12	NA	NA	TRBV5-1
TGTGCCAGCAGTGAGCCGGGGACACCAAGGTCCTATGGCTACACCTTC	CASSEPGTPRSYGYTF	TRBJ1-2	16	NA	NA	TRBV6-1
TGTGCCAGCAGTGACTCCGATCGAAGCTTACTGGATCAGCCCCAGCATTTT	CASSDSDRSLLDQPQHF	TRBJ1-5	17	NA	few	TRBV6-4
TGTGCCAGTAGTAGGAAAGGGAGCACTGAAGCTTTCTTT	CASSRKGSTEAFF	TRBJ1-1	13	NA	few	TRBV19
TGTGCCAGTACCTTCGGGCCTAATGGCGGATCACCCCTCCACTTT	CASTFGPNGGSPLHF	TRBJ1-6	15	NA	few	TRBV19
TGTGCCAGCAGCGAGACAGGCCTTAGTTGGTTAAACTATGGCTACACCTTC	CASSETGLSWLNYGYTF	TRBJ1-2	17	NA	NA	TRBV2
TGTGCCAGCAGCTCGTCGGGACAGGGCGGGGTACGGTCACCCCTCCACTTT	CASSSSGQGGVRSPLHF	TRBJ1-6	17	TRBD1	NA	TRBV5-5
TGTGCCAGCAGTGATTACTACAAGAGGACCCAGTACTTC	CASSDYYKRTQYF	TRBJ2-5	13	NA	NA	TRBV25-1
TGTGCCTGGAGACGGGGTCCGAATAGCAATCAGCCCCAGCATTTT	CAWRRGPNSNQPQHF	TRBJ1-5	15	NA	NA	TRBV30
TGTGCCAGCAGTTACCCGCCGATACAGCCCCAGCATTTT	CASSYPPIQPQHF	TRBJ1-5	13	NA	NA	TRBV6-2/TRBV6-3
TGTGCCAGCAGCTTAGCGCGGTGGGGGAACACTGAAGCTTTCTTT	CASSLARWGNTEAFF	TRBJ1-1	15	NA	few	TRBV7-9
TGCGCCAGCAGCCACCCCATAGCGGACACCTACGAGCAGTACTTC	CASSHPIADTYEQYF	TRBJ2-7	15	NA	NA	TRBV4-1
TGCAGTGCTAGTTTTGACAGCCACACCGGGGAGCTGTTTTTT	CSASFDSHTGELFF	TRBJ2-2	14	NA	NA	TRBV20-1
TGCGCCAGCAGCCAGGGCTTGGGGGCGCGACGCTCTTGGGCTTTCTTT	CASSQGLGARRSWAFF	TRBJ1-1	16	NA	NA	TRBV4-1
TGCGCCAGCAGCCAAGATCCCTACAATGAGCAGTTCTTC	CASSQDPYNEQFF	TRBJ2-1	13	NA	few	TRBV4-1
TGTGCCAGCTCACCAACAGGGGGCTATCAGCCCCAGCATTTT	CASSPTGGYQPQHF	TRBJ1-5	14	TRBD1	NA	TRBV18
TGTGCCAGCAGACAAAGCGGGGGGGCTCAAGAGACCCAGTACTTC	CASRQSGGAQETQYF	TRBJ2-5	15	TRBD2	NA	TRBV7-2
TGTGCCAGCAGTTTATATGACAGATATAATTCACCCCTCCACTTT	CASSLYDRYNSPLHF	TRBJ1-6	15	NA	once	TRBV28
TGTGCCAGCTCACCAAACAGGGACAGGGGTGGAGAGTACTTC	CASSPNRDRGGEYF	TRBJ2-7	14	TRBD1	NA	TRBV18
TGTGCCAGCAGCTTGGAACAGGCAGCCAAAAACATTCAGTACTTC	CASSLEQAAKNIQYF	TRBJ2-4	15	NA	NA	TRBV21-1
TGTGCCAGCAGCCCATTGGGGAGTAGAGAGACCCAGTACTTC	CASSPLGSRETQYF	TRBJ2-5	14	NA	NA	TRBV5-4
TGTGCCAGCAGCCCCTTTCCCCGGGACAGGGCGACTGAAGCTTTCTTT	CASSPFPRDRATEAFF	TRBJ1-1	16	TRBD1	NA	TRBV7-9
TGTGCCAGCAGACGGGACAGGGCCTTTACTGAAGCTTTCTTT	CASRRDRAFTEAFF	TRBJ1-1	14	TRBD1	NA	TRBV27
TGCGCCAGCAGCCAAGAGGGCACACCCGGGTATGGCTACACCTTC	CASSQEGTPGYGYTF	TRBJ1-2	15	NA	NA	TRBV4-1
TGTGCCAGCAGCCGCCCGGGCGTTAACTCCTACGAGCAGTACTTC	CASSRPGVNSYEQYF	TRBJ2-7	15	NA	once	TRBV11-2
TGTGCCAGCAGCTTAGCAGTCAACTATGGCTACACCTTC	CASSLAVNYGYTF	TRBJ1-2	13	NA	few	TRBV7-9
TGTGCCAGTAGTATCGGATTGGGGGGAGGGGTCGATGAGCAGTTCTTC	CASSIGLGGGVDEQFF	TRBJ2-1	16	TRBD2	NA	TRBV19
TGCGCCAGCAGCTTGGAAGGTCAGCCCCAGCATTTT	CASSLEGQPQHF	TRBJ1-5	12	NA	few	TRBV5-1
TGTGCCAGCAGCTCCAGCGGGAGGGCGGGGACAGATACGCAGTATTTT	CASSSSGRAGTDTQYF	TRBJ2-3	16	TRBD2	once	TRBV7-2